Shown below are 8 T cell receptor beta chains from a single sample sequenced in a study of CXCR3-negative and CXCR3-positive naive CD8 T cells. Via 5' RACE with UMI labels, TRB cDNA libraries were prepared. After re-calling the 5' RACE reads, TCRdb lists one entry per CDR3 protein, DNA absent. In total, the table holds tens of thousands of distinct CDR3 sequences. Sequencing was carried out using naive CXCR3- CD8+ T cells from blood. Subset given: CD45RO-CCR7+CD27+CD95- naive CD8+ T cells lacking CXCR3 (TNR3-). All receptors derive from a human donor in good health. Some clones in this sample may be carry-over from other donors' samples.

The chain is built from TRBV20-1 and TRBJ2-1; TCRdb picks TRBD2, but there is no DNA to check that call. CDR1 DFQATT and CDR2 SNEGSKA come from the germline V gene (reference sequence). This CDR3 comprises 13 residues. CDR3 in amino acids: CSVGLAGYNEQFF.

V and J are TRBV5-5 and TRBJ2-7. The CDR3 totals 15 residues. Germline V gives CDR1 SGHKS, CDR2 YYEKEE (reference sequence). CDR3 sequence: CASSWHLTEAYEQYF.

The rearrangement links TRBV2 to TRBJ2-7; TCRdb lists TRBD2, though no DNA is available to test this call. The CDR3 has 16 residues. CDR1 is SNHLY, CDR2 FYNNEI, per germline. CDR3 sequence reads: CASIALTSGRAYEQYF. Full variable domain (missing parts from reference TRBV2 and TRBJ2-7): EPEVTQTPSHQVTQMGQEVILRCVPISNHLYFYWYRQILGQKVEFLVSFYNNEISEKSEIFDDQFSVERPDGSNFTLKIRSTKLEDSAMYFCASIALTSGRAYEQYFGPGTRLTVT.

V is TRBV5-1 and J is TRBJ2-3; TCRdb proposes TRBD1, but this gene call is untestable without DNA. The CDR3 is 15 amino acids. Germline loops: CDR1 SGHRS, CDR2 YFSETQ. The CDR3: CASSFYGGTTDTQYF.

The chain combines TRBV29-1 with TRBJ2-1; TCRdb's D call of TRBD1 is untestable without DNA. The germline CDR1 and CDR2 sequences are SQVTM and ANQGSEA. This CDR3 is 14 amino acids long. Here the CDR3 reads CSVLGTGFHNEQFF.

V and J are TRBV7-9 and TRBJ2-7; TCRdb's D call of TRBD1 is untestable without DNA. This CDR3 spans 14 amino acids. Germline CDR1 and CDR2: SEHNR and FQNEAQ (reference sequence). The CDR3 protein is CASSLLEGADEQYF. Drawing the rest from reference TRBV7-9 and TRBJ2-7, the complete variable domain is DTGVSQNPRHKITKRGQNVTFRCDPISEHNRLYWYRQTLGQGPEFLTYFQNEAQLEKSRLLSDRFSAERPKGSFSTLEIQRTEQGDSAMYLCASSLLEGADEQYFGPGTRLTVT.

This chain links TRBV29-1 with TRBJ2-3; there is no DNA to check the TCRdb D call of TRBD1. The CDR3 has 11 amino acids. Germline CDR1 and CDR2: SQVTM and ANQGSEA. The CDR3 is CSVGPGDTQYF.

V usage is TRBV20-1 and J usage is TRBJ2-7; TCRdb outputs TRBD1, but without DNA this stays unchecked. Looked up from germline, CDR1 is DFQATT and CDR2 is SNEGSKA (reference sequence). This CDR3 has 15 residues. CDR3 region: CSANDGGASSYEQYF.